This TCR beta chain was captured by sequencing in a study of OX40 agonist ivuxolimab in advanced cancers. Germline lookup yields CDR1 SGHRS and CDR2 YFSETQ. This CDR3 region has 12 residues. Trimming shortened V by 6 bases and J by 0 bases, and 7 bases separated the two germline ends. Cycle 7 day 1, cycle 4 day 1, and baseline were the timepoints at which blood was sampled. Study-level points and caveats: The investigators did not determine what antigen specificity the expanded peripheral T cells had. Certain nonresponders additionally had low normalized T-cell clonal expansion. Both blood CD4+ and CD8+ T cells showed clonal growth by week 6 at 0.1 to 3.0 mg/kg.

A word on this clone: What it binds is not known.

The data were produced by immunoSEQ multiplex PCR, yet TCRdb's version contains in-frame clones alone and is incomplete. The table records tens of thousands of clones, 90% to 95% of them present only once. The V call is TRBV5-1, the J call TRBJ2-7, with D unclear. This receptor was obtained from an adult with an advanced solid tumor such as melanoma, head and neck, liver or kidney cancer. Sample: CD4+ or CD8+ T cells sorted from blood, taken in a trial of the OX40 agonist ivuxolimab. The CDR3, as DNA: TGCGCCAGCACTTCCAGCTCCTACGAGCAGTACTTC. Protein product: CASTSSSYEQYF.